This T cell receptor beta chain was profiled in a study of TIL therapy for anti-PD-1-resistant metastatic lung cancer. Study summary: Patients then received nivolumab; progressors got lymphodepletion, TIL and IL-2. Median tumor PD-L1 proportion score was roughly 5.4%. Notes on the study in general: TIL clonotype persistence in blood showed no apparent association with response.

This clone is a singleton in its sample. Antigen: not known. Described time point: pre-treatment sample, taken before nivolumab and TIL therapy. The CDR3 consists of 13 residues. Trimming removed 2 bases from V and 2 bases from J, with 6 bases in between. The V gene's germline CDR1 is LGHDT and CDR2 YNNKEL (reference sequence). This was the immunoSEQ v3 assay. Clones were sequenced by immunoSEQ multiplex PCR, and TCRdb holds only the in-frame ones, with some missing. The repertoire includes approximately 50,000 clones, 81% of them detected once, and less than 3% sits in the top ten. The chain has TRBV3-1 (or the pseudogene TRBV3-2) and TRBJ2-5; D unclear. This receptor was taken from a person aged 25-85 years with non-small cell lung cancer. Source: blood, taken at baseline. The CDR3: CASSQLGQETQYF. The CDR3 coding sequence is TGTGCCAGCAGCCAATTAGGACAAGAGACCCAGTACTTC.